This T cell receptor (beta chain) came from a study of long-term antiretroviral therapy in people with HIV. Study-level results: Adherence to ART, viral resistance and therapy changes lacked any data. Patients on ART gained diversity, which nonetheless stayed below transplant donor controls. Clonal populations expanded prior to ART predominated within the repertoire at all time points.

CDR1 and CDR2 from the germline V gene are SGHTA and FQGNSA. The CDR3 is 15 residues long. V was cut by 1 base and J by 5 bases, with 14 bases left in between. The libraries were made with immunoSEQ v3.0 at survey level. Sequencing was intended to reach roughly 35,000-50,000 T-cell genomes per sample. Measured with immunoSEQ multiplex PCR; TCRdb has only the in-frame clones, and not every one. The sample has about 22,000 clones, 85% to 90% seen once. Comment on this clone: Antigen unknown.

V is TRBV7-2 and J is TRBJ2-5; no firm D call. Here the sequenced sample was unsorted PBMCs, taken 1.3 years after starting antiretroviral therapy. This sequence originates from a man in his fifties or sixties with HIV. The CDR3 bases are TGTGCCAGCAGCTTAGTGGTGGATGGATGGGAGACCCAGTACTTC. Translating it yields CASSLVVDGWETQYF.